The source of this T cell receptor (beta chain) is a study of response to subunit inactivated influenza vaccine. Each CDR3 protein gets one entry after TCRdb re-called the RT-PCR reads with MiXCR. The sample carries 150,000 to 200,000 distinct CDR3 sequences, roughly 12% recorded once. These data are also associated with another study on T cells expressing NK-cell markers. That paper adds: TCR beta libraries carry UMIs added by 5'RACE template switching. What restricted sorting to alpha-beta TCR T cells in several experiments was an anti-gamma-delta TCR antibody. NKG2C+ dominant clonotypes from roughly 6 donors made up about 1.0-8% of CD8+ T cells.

The sample consisted of CD8+ T cells sorted from PBMCs, taken 12 days after vaccination. The receptor comes from a man over 45 who received an inactivated influenza vaccine.

This CDR3 reads CASSETGGTNEKLFF. CDR3 sequence (DNA): TGTGCCAGCAGCGAGACAGGGGGTACTAATGAAAAACTGTTTTTT. The V call is TRBV6-1, the J call TRBJ1-4, with 9 bases that match TRBD1. Looked up from germline, CDR1 is MNHNS and CDR2 is SASEGT. There are 15 residues in the CDR3. The ends lost 6 bases at V and 2 bases at J; junction bases unmatched: 4.